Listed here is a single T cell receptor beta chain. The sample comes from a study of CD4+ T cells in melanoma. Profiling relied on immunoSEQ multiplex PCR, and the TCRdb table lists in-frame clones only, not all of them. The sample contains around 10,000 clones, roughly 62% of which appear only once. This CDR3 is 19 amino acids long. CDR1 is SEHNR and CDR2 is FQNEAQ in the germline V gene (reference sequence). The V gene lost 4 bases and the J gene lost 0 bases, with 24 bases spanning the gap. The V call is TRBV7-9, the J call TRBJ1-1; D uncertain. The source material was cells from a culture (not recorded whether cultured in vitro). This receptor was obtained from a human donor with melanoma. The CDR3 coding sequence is TGTGCCAGCAGCTCCTTAGTTAGGCGGCGGGGTTCGATGAACACTGAAGCTTTCTTT. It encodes CASSSLVRRRGSMNTEAFF.